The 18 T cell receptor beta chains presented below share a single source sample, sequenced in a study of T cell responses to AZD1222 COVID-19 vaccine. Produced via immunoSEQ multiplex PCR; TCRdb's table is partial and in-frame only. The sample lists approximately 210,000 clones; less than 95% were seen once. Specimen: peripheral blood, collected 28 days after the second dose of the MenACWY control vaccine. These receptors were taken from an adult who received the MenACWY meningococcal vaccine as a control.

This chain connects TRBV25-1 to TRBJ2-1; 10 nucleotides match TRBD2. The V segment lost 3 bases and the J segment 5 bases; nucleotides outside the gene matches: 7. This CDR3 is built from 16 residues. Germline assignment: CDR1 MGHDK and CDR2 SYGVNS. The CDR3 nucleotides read TGTGCCAGCAGTGACCGCACACTAGCGGGGAACAATGAGCAGTTCTTC. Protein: CASSDRTLAGNNEQFF.

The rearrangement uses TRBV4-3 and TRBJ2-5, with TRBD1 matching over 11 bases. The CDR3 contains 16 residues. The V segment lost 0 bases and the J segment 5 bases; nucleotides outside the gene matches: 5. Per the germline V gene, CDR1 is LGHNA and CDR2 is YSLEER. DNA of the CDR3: TGCGCCAGCAGCCAAGATCTAGGACAGGGGGCTGAGACCCAGTACTTC. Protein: CASSQDLGQGAETQYF.

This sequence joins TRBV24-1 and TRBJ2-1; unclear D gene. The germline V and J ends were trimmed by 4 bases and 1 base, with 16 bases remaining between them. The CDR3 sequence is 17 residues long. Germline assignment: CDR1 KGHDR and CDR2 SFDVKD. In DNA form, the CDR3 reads TGTGCCACCAGTGACCCTTCTGCGAACTCTTCCTACAATGAGCAGTTCTTC. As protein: CATSDPSANSSYNEQFF.

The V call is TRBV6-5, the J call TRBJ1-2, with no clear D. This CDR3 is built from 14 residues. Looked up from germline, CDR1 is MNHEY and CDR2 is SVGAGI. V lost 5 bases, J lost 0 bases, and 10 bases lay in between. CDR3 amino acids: CASSPRGPNYGYTF. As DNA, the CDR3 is TGTGCCAGCAGTCCCCGCGGCCCTAACTATGGCTACACCTTC.

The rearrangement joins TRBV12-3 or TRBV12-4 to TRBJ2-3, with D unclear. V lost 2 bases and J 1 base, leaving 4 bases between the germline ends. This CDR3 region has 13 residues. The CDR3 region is CASSLWGTDTQYF. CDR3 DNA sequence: TGTGCCAGCAGTTTATGGGGCACAGATACGCAGTATTTT.

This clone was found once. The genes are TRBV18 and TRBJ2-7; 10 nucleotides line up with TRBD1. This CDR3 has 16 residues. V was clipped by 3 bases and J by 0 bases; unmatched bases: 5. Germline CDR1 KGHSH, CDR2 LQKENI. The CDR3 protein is CASSPRGQGTSYEQYF. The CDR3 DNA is TGTGCCAGCTCACCGAGGGGACAGGGGACCTCCTACGAGCAGTACTTC.

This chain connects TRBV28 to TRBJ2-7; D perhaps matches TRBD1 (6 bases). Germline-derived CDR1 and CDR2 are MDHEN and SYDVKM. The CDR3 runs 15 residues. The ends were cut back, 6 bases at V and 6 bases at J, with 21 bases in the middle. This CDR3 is CASSQLRDTTIEQYF. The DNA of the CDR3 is TGTGCCAGCAGCCAACTCCGGGACACTACAATCGAGCAGTACTTC. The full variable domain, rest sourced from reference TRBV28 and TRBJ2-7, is DVKVTQSSRYLVKRTGEKVFLECVQDMDHENMFWYRQDPGLGLRLIYFSYDVKMKEKGDIPEGYSVSREKKERFSLILESASTNQTSMYLCASSQLRDTTIEQYFGPGTRLTVT.

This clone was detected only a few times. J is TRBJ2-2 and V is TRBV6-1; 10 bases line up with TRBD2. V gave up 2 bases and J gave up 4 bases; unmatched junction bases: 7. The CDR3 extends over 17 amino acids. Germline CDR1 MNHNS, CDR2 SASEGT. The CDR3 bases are TGTGCCAGCAGTGAAATGACTAGCGGGCTGGCCACCGGGGAGCTGTTTTTT. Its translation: CASSEMTSGLATGELFF.

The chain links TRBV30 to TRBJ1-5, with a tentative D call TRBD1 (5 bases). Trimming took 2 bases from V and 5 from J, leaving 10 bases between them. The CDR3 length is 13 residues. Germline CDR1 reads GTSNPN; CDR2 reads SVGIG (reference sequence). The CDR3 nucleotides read TGTGCCTGGAGTCCACGGGGGGATCAGCCCCAGCATTTT. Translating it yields CAWSPRGDQPQHF.

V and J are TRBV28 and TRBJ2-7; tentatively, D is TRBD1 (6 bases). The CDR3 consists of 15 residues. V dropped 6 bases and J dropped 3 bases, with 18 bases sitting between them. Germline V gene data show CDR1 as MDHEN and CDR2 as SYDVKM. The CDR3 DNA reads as TGTGCCAGCAGCCCAGGGGATGCGAAAGTCTACGAGCAGTACTTC. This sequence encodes CASSPGDAKVYEQYF.

The CDR3 DNA sequence: TGTGCCAGCAGCCAGGACAGGGTGGTCGGGGAGCTGTTTTTT. This encodes CASSQDRVVGELFF. J is TRBJ2-2 and V is TRBV4-2; 8 bases fit TRBD1. This CDR3 contains 14 residues. Germline lookup yields CDR1 LGHNA and CDR2 YNFKEQ. V lost 3 bases to trimming and J lost 7 bases; unmatched junction nucleotides: 4.

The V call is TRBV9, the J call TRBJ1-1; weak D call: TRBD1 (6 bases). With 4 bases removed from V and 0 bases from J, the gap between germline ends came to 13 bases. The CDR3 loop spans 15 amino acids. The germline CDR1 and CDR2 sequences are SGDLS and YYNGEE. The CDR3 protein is CASSPNRVLNTEAFF. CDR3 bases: TGTGCCAGCAGCCCTAACAGGGTTCTGAACACTGAAGCTTTCTTT.

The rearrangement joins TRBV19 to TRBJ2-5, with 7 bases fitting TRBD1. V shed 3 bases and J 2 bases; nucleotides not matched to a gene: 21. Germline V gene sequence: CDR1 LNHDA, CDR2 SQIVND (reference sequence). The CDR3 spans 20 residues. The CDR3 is CASSIEITLGQYEWQETQYF. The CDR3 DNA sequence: TGTGCCAGTAGTATCGAAATCACCTTGGGACAGTATGAGTGGCAAGAGACCCAGTACTTC. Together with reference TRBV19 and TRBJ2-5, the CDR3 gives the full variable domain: DGGITQSPKYLFRKEGQNVTLSCEQNLNHDAMYWYRQDPGQGLRLIYYSQIVNDFQKGDIAEGYSVSREKKESFPLTVTSAQKNPTAFYLCASSIEITLGQYEWQETQYFGPGTRLLVL.

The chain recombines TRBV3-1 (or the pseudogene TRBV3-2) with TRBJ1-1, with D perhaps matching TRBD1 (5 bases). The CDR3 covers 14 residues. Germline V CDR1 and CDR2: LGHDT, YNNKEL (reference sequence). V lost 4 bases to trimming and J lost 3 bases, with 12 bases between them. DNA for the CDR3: TGTGCCAGCAGCCGATTGGGACGGGACACTGAAGCTTTCTTT. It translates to CASSRLGRDTEAFF.

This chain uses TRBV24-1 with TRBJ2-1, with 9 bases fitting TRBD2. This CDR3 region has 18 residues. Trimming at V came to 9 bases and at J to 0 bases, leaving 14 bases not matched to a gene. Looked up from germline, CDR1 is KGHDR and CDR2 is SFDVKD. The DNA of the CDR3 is TGTGCCACCGACAGCGGGGGGCTGGCCCTTAGCTCCTACAATGAGCAGTTCTTC. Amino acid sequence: CATDSGGLALSSYNEQFF.

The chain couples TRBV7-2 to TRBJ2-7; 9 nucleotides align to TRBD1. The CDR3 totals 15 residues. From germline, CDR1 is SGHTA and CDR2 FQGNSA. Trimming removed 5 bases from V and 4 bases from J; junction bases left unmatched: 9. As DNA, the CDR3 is TGTGCCAGCAGCGAGGTCCCTGACAGGGGGTACGAGCAGTACTTC. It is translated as CASSEVPDRGYEQYF. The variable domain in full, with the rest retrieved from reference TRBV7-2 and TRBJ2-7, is GAGVSQSPSNKVTEKGKDVELRCDPISGHTALYWYRQSLGQGLEFLIYFQGNSAPDKSGLPSDRFSAERTGGSVSTLTIQRTQQEDSAVYLCASSEVPDRGYEQYFGPGTRLTVT.

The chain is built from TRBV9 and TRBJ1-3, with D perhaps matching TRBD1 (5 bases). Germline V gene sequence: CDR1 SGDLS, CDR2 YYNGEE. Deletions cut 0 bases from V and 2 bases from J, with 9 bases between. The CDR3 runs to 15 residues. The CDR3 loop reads CASSVGGVAGNTIYF. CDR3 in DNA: TGTGCCAGCAGCGTAGGGGGGGTCGCTGGAAACACCATATATTTT.

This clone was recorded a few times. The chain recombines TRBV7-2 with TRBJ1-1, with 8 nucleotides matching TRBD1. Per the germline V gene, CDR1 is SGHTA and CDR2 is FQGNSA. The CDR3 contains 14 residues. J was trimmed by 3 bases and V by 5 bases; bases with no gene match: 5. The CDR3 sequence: CASSRTGGDTEAFF. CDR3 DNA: TGTGCCAGCAGCCGCACAGGGGGTGACACTGAAGCTTTCTTT. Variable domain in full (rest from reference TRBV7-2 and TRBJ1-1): GAGVSQSPSNKVTEKGKDVELRCDPISGHTALYWYRQSLGQGLEFLIYFQGNSAPDKSGLPSDRFSAERTGGSVSTLTIQRTQQEDSAVYLCASSRTGGDTEAFFGQGTRLTVV.